This is a list of T cell receptor beta chains from one sample in a study of radiotherapy plus CTLA-4 blockade in lung cancer. Profiling relied on immunoSEQ multiplex PCR, and the TCRdb table lists in-frame clones only, not all of them. Seen here are approximately 85,000 clones, over 80% observed once, and the top ten hold roughly 15%. Sample: peripheral blood, taken from a patient treated with radiotherapy plus ipilimumab. The receptors stem from a human donor with non-small cell lung cancer that progressed on radiotherapy plus ipilimumab. Each CDR3 is given with its conserved first and last residue. A D gene is named only where the DNA matches it firmly. The listing skips clone size in some rows; elsewhere it reads once, few, many or a size class.

>TRBV5-1|TRBJ2-1|.|.
TGCGCCAGCGTCCCATCCCCAGGTTACAATGAGCAGTTCTTC
CASVPSPGYNEQFF
>TRBV29-1|TRBJ1-1|.|.
TGCAGCACAACGGGGGGTCCGATCACTGAAGCTTTCTTT
CSTTGGPITEAFF
>TRBV11-2|TRBJ2-3|.|.
TGTGCCAGCAGCTTAGATCGACAGGCGCAGTATTTT
CASSLDRQAQYF
>TRBV7-2|TRBJ2-3|.|TRBD2
TGTGCCAGCAGCTCCCTCGTCGGGGGGAGGGATACGCAGTATTTT
CASSSLVGGRDTQYF
>TRBV28|TRBJ1-4|.|TRBD1
TGTGCCAGCAGTTTATTGGGAACAGGGGCTATGGAAAAACTGTTTTTT
CASSLLGTGAMEKLFF
>TRBV4-3|TRBJ2-3|.|.
TGCGCCAGCAGTAATGAACCGACACCCAGCACAGATACGCAGTATTTT
CASSNEPTPSTDTQYF
>TRBV28|TRBJ1-2|.|TRBD1
TGTGCCAGCACGAAAGCGGACAGGGCTACGTATGGCTACACCTTC
CASTKADRATYGYTF
>TRBV5-6|TRBJ2-7|.|.
TGTGCCAGCAGCGAACCCCCGAAGTACGAGCAGTACTTC
CASSEPPKYEQYF
>TRBV21-1|TRBJ1-1|.|.
TGTGCCAGCAGCCTACGGACAGCAGACACTGAAGCTTTCTTT
CASSLRTADTEAFF
>TRBV11-3|TRBJ2-7|.|.
TGTGCCAGCAGCTTTCCTGGGTTACGGGGTTCCTACGAGCAGTACTTC
CASSFPGLRGSYEQYF
>TRBV9|TRBJ2-2|.|TRBD2
TGTGCCAGCGGCGTAGGGGTAGCGGGAGCCACCGGGGAGCTGTTTTTT
CASGVGVAGATGELFF
>TRBV29-1|TRBJ1-3|once|.
TGCAGCGTTGAAGATCCGGCGGGGAACACCATATATTTT
CSVEDPAGNTIYF
>TRBV5-4|TRBJ1-1|.|.
TGTGCCAGCAGCTTAGGCAGTTCGGGCATCGCTGAAGCTTTCTTT
CASSLGSSGIAEAFF
>TRBV19|TRBJ1-5|.|.
TGTGCCAGTAGTTACTCGGATCAGCCCCAGCATTTT
CASSYSDQPQHF
>TRBV16|TRBJ1-4|.|.
TGTGCCAGCAGCCAATCCAGGGGCCTGAATGAAAAACTGTTTTTT
CASSQSRGLNEKLFF
>TRBV28|TRBJ1-2|.|.
TGTGCCAGCAGTGCCGGGGCAGGGGGCTACACCTTC
CASSAGAGGYTF
>TRBV5-1|TRBJ1-1|.|.
TGCGCCAGCAGCTTGGGAGGGAAGAACACTGAAGCTTTCTTT
CASSLGGKNTEAFF
>TRBV5-1|TRBJ2-7|.|.
TGCGCCAGCAGCCCCACTTCAGGCGCAGGGTATGCAGCGTACTTC
CASSPTSGAGYAAYF
>TRBV5-1|TRBJ1-2|.|TRBD1
TGCGCCAGCAGCCCCGACAGGGGGACGTTTTCTAACTATGGCTACACCTTC
CASSPDRGTFSNYGYTF
>TRBV6-5|TRBJ1-2|.|.
TGTGCCAGCACCCGGGGGGGGCCCTCCGTCTATGGCTACACCTTC
CASTRGGPSVYGYTF
>TRBV29-1|TRBJ1-4|.|.
TGCAGCGTTGCCAGAGCTAATGAAAAACTGTTTTTT
CSVARANEKLFF
>TRBV6-6|TRBJ2-3|few|.
TGTGCCAGCAGCCAGGCGACGCAGTATTTT
CASSQATQYF
>TRBV10-3|TRBJ2-5|.|.
TGTGCCATCAGTGATAAGGGTCCGGAGACCCAGTACTTC
CAISDKGPETQYF
>TRBV5-1|TRBJ1-5|.|.
TGCGCCAGCAGCCCCAGGCCAGGATTGCAGCCCCAGCATTTT
CASSPRPGLQPQHF
>TRBV13|TRBJ2-5|.|TRBD1
TGTGCCAGCAGCTTAGGGGACAGGCAAGAGACCCAGTACTTC
CASSLGDRQETQYF
>TRBV21-1|TRBJ2-4|.|.
TGTGCCAGCAGCAAAGGCCTACTAGCGGGAGGGCCGGCTTCTATCGACATTCAGTACTTC
CASSKGLLAGGPASIDIQYF
>TRBV6-6|TRBJ2-7|.|.
TGTGCCAGCAGTCCCCAGGGTTCATCCTTCTACGAGCAGTACTTC
CASSPQGSSFYEQYF
>TRBV10-3|TRBJ2-2|.|.
TGTGCCGCCAAGGGGGTAGGCACCGGGGAGCTGTTTTTT
CAAKGVGTGELFF
>TRBV21-1|TRBJ2-3|.|.
TGTGCCAGCACGTGGGGCAGGCTTCCTAGCACAGATACGCAGTATTTT
CASTWGRLPSTDTQYF
>TRBV7-2|TRBJ2-7|.|.
TGTGCCAGCAGCCCAAACGCAGGGGTTGGAGAGCAGTACTTC
CASSPNAGVGEQYF
>TRBV7-9|TRBJ1-3|.|TRBD1
TGTGCCAGCAGCTTGGGACAGAACACCATATATTTT
CASSLGQNTIYF
>TRBV11-2|TRBJ1-2|.|.
TGTGCCAGCAGCTTAGGAGCGGCTGCTAACTATGGCTACACCTTC
CASSLGAAANYGYTF
>TRBV6-4|TRBJ1-2|.|.
TGTGCCAGCAGTCCTGTAATGCGAGACCGGGACGGCGATGCTTATGGCTACACCTTC
CASSPVMRDRDGDAYGYTF